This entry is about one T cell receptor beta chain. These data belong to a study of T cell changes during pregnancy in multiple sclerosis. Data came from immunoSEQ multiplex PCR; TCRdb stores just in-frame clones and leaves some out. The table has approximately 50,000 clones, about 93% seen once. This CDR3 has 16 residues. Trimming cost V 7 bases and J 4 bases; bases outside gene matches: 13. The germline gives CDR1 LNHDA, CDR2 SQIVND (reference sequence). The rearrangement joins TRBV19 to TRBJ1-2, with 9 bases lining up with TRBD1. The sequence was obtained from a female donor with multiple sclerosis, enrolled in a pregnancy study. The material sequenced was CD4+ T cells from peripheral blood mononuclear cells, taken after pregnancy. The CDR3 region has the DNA TGTGCCAGTATGCGAGGGACAGGGTATAAGAGCTATGGCTACACCTTC. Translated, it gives CASMRGTGYKSYGYTF.